A selection of T cell receptor beta chains follows, all from one sample in a study of shared clonotypes between healthy human individuals. Method: immunoSEQ multiplex PCR; TCRdb's copy keeps in-frame clones and lacks some. Of roughly 480,000 clones listed, 79% are singletons. The sample taken for sequencing was PBMCs. Receptor source: a woman aged 40 to 50 in good health. Some clones in this sample may be carry-over from other donors' samples. The CDR3 runs from the conserved cysteine through the conserved F or W. Fields, in order: CDR3 length, J gene, D gene, clone size, V gene, CDR3 DNA, CDR3 protein. D genes are given only for firm matches. A clone size is listed for some rows: how often the clone was seen (once, few, many), or a class if it is expanded.

CDR3 length: 15
J gene: TRBJ2-3
D gene: TRBD1
clone size: -
V gene: TRBV14
CDR3 DNA: TGTGCCAGCAGCCACTCTGGACAGGGGAGAGATACGCAGTATTTT
CDR3 protein: CASSHSGQGRDTQYF

CDR3 length: 14
J gene: TRBJ2-7
D gene: -
clone size: -
V gene: TRBV29-1
CDR3 DNA: TGCAGCGTTGAAGAAAGGGGCACGACATACCAGCAGTACTTC
CDR3 protein: CSVEERGTTYQQYF

CDR3 length: 13
J gene: TRBJ1-4
D gene: -
clone size: -
V gene: TRBV7-9
CDR3 DNA: TGTGCCAGCAGCCGGGACGGTAATGAAAAACTGTTTTTT
CDR3 protein: CASSRDGNEKLFF

CDR3 length: 15
J gene: TRBJ1-1
D gene: -
clone size: -
V gene: TRBV11-2
CDR3 DNA: TGTGCCAGCAGCTTATCAGGTTTTTGGAACACTGAAGCTTTCTTT
CDR3 protein: CASSLSGFWNTEAFF

CDR3 length: 14
J gene: TRBJ2-2
D gene: -
clone size: -
V gene: TRBV19
CDR3 DNA: TGTGCCAGTATTTCTAGAACGAACACCGGGGAGCTGTTTTTT
CDR3 protein: CASISRTNTGELFF

CDR3 length: 11
J gene: TRBJ1-5
D gene: TRBD1
clone size: -
V gene: TRBV28
CDR3 DNA: TGTGCCAGCAGTTTAACAGGGGCCCAGCATTTT
CDR3 protein: CASSLTGAQHF

CDR3 length: 14
J gene: TRBJ2-3
D gene: -
clone size: -
V gene: TRBV10-2
CDR3 DNA: TGCGCCAGCACCCCTAGGTCTAGCACAGATACGCAGTATTTT
CDR3 protein: CASTPRSSTDTQYF

CDR3 length: 17
J gene: TRBJ2-1
D gene: TRBD2
clone size: -
V gene: TRBV5-1
CDR3 DNA: TGCGCCAGCAGCTTGAGTTCTGCGGGAGGGCCGGGCAATGAGCAGTTCTTC
CDR3 protein: CASSLSSAGGPGNEQFF

CDR3 length: 16
J gene: TRBJ1-1
D gene: -
clone size: -
V gene: TRBV7-8
CDR3 DNA: TGTGCCAGCAGCTTAGTAGGGTCCAGGGCCTACACTGAAGCTTTCTTT
CDR3 protein: CASSLVGSRAYTEAFF

CDR3 length: 13
J gene: TRBJ2-7
D gene: TRBD1
clone size: -
V gene: TRBV19
CDR3 DNA: TGTGCCAGTAGTAGACAGGGGGCAAGCGAGCAGTACTTC
CDR3 protein: CASSRQGASEQYF

CDR3 length: 12
J gene: TRBJ2-1
D gene: TRBD2
clone size: -
V gene: TRBV19
CDR3 DNA: TGTGCCTGCGGGAGCTCCTACAATGAGCAGTTCTTC
CDR3 protein: CACGSSYNEQFF

CDR3 length: 14
J gene: TRBJ1-2
D gene: TRBD1
clone size: -
V gene: TRBV7-9
CDR3 DNA: TGTGCCAGCAGCCCCCCGGGACAGGGGGGTGGCTACACCTTC
CDR3 protein: CASSPPGQGGGYTF

CDR3 length: 17
J gene: TRBJ1-4
D gene: -
clone size: -
V gene: TRBV6-1
CDR3 DNA: TGTGCCAGCAGTGACCCGGGGTCCCCTTCAACTAATGAAAAACTGTTTTTT
CDR3 protein: CASSDPGSPSTNEKLFF

CDR3 length: 13
J gene: TRBJ1-5
D gene: -
clone size: -
V gene: TRBV2
CDR3 DNA: TGTGCCAGCACCATGGGAGGGTTACAGCCCCAGCATTTT
CDR3 protein: CASTMGGLQPQHF

CDR3 length: 16
J gene: TRBJ1-4
D gene: -
clone size: -
V gene: TRBV4-1
CDR3 DNA: TGCGCCAGCAGCCAAGATATGGGGGGGGCGCGGGAAAAACTGTTTTTT
CDR3 protein: CASSQDMGGAREKLFF

CDR3 length: 17
J gene: TRBJ2-7
D gene: -
clone size: -
V gene: TRBV27
CDR3 DNA: TGTGCCAGCAGTTTACCCCCAGCAGGGTTGGTTTCCTACGAGCAGTACTTC
CDR3 protein: CASSLPPAGLVSYEQYF

CDR3 length: 16
J gene: TRBJ1-1
D gene: -
clone size: -
V gene: TRBV7-6
CDR3 DNA: TGTGCCAGCAGCTTAGATAGGGCCACCTGGAACACTGAAGCTTTCTTT
CDR3 protein: CASSLDRATWNTEAFF

CDR3 length: 11
J gene: TRBJ1-1
D gene: -
clone size: -
V gene: TRBV28
CDR3 DNA: TGTGCCAGCAACGGCAACACTGAAGCTTTCTTT
CDR3 protein: CASNGNTEAFF

CDR3 length: 15
J gene: TRBJ2-7
D gene: TRBD1
clone size: -
V gene: TRBV28
CDR3 DNA: TGTGCCAGCAGTTTACCAGGGGGTCAAAACTACGAGCAGTACTTC
CDR3 protein: CASSLPGGQNYEQYF

CDR3 length: 17
J gene: TRBJ2-2
D gene: TRBD1
clone size: -
V gene: TRBV28
CDR3 DNA: TGTGCCAGCAGTTTTTCCCGGACAGGCATTAACACCGGGGAGCTGTTTTTT
CDR3 protein: CASSFSRTGINTGELFF

CDR3 length: 13
J gene: TRBJ2-2
D gene: -
clone size: once
V gene: TRBV7-2
CDR3 DNA: TGTGCCAGCAGCAAGACTAGGGTCGGGGAGCTGTTTTTT
CDR3 protein: CASSKTRVGELFF

CDR3 length: 14
J gene: TRBJ2-2
D gene: -
clone size: -
V gene: TRBV4-2
CDR3 DNA: TGTGCCAGCAGCCCCCGACTAGTAGCCGGGGAGCTGTTTTTT
CDR3 protein: CASSPRLVAGELFF

CDR3 length: 12
J gene: TRBJ2-7
D gene: TRBD1
clone size: -
V gene: TRBV18
CDR3 DNA: TGTGCCAGCTCCGGGACAGCCTACGAGCAGTACTTC
CDR3 protein: CASSGTAYEQYF

CDR3 length: 15
J gene: TRBJ1-4
D gene: -
clone size: few
V gene: TRBV6-6
CDR3 DNA: TGTGCCAGCAGTTACTCGGGTCAGGGAATCGAAAAACTGTTTTTT
CDR3 protein: CASSYSGQGIEKLFF

CDR3 length: 14
J gene: TRBJ2-7
D gene: -
clone size: -
V gene: TRBV7-3
CDR3 DNA: TGTGCCAGCAGCCAAGAATGGGGGTCCTACGAGCAGTACTTC
CDR3 protein: CASSQEWGSYEQYF

CDR3 length: 14
J gene: TRBJ2-7
D gene: -
clone size: -
V gene: TRBV28
CDR3 DNA: TGTGCCAGCAGAACCGGGACCACTTCCTACGAGCAGTACTTC
CDR3 protein: CASRTGTTSYEQYF

CDR3 length: 12
J gene: TRBJ2-7
D gene: -
clone size: -
V gene: TRBV11-2
CDR3 DNA: TGTGCCAGCAGCTTTAGCCAAGGCGAGCAGTACTTC
CDR3 protein: CASSFSQGEQYF

CDR3 length: 16
J gene: TRBJ2-7
D gene: -
clone size: -
V gene: TRBV5-1
CDR3 DNA: TGCGCCAGCAGCCCAGGGCGGGGCCTCAGCTCCTACGAGCAGTACTTC
CDR3 protein: CASSPGRGLSSYEQYF

CDR3 length: 15
J gene: TRBJ2-7
D gene: TRBD2
clone size: -
V gene: TRBV18
CDR3 DNA: TGTGCCAGCTCATTACTAGCGGGAGGGCCGTACGAGCAGTACTTC
CDR3 protein: CASSLLAGGPYEQYF

CDR3 length: 14
J gene: TRBJ1-2
D gene: -
clone size: -
V gene: TRBV6-1
CDR3 DNA: TGTGCCAGCAGGCTGGGGGGTTCTAACTATGGCTACACCTTC
CDR3 protein: CASRLGGSNYGYTF

CDR3 length: 14
J gene: TRBJ2-7
D gene: TRBD2
clone size: -
V gene: TRBV14
CDR3 DNA: TGTGCCAGCAGCCGCGTGGGACTAGTGAACGAGCAGTACTTC
CDR3 protein: CASSRVGLVNEQYF

CDR3 length: 17
J gene: TRBJ1-1
D gene: -
clone size: -
V gene: TRBV14
CDR3 DNA: TGTGCCAGCAGGCCAAGAATTGGGCAGGCTCAGAACACTGAAGCTTTCTTT
CDR3 protein: CASRPRIGQAQNTEAFF

CDR3 length: 13
J gene: TRBJ1-2
D gene: -
clone size: -
V gene: TRBV30
CDR3 DNA: TGTGCCTGGAGTGCCGGAGGGGCCGGTGGCTACACCTTC
CDR3 protein: CAWSAGGAGGYTF

CDR3 length: 15
J gene: TRBJ2-3
D gene: -
clone size: -
V gene: TRBV9
CDR3 DNA: TGTGCCAGCAGCTTCCGGACAGATTTCACAGATACGCAGTATTTT
CDR3 protein: CASSFRTDFTDTQYF

CDR3 length: 15
J gene: TRBJ2-1
D gene: -
clone size: many
V gene: TRBV25-1
CDR3 DNA: TGTGCCAGCAGTGGGTCTAAGCTCCAGGGCCTTGAGCAGTTCTTC
CDR3 protein: CASSGSKLQGLEQFF

CDR3 length: 13
J gene: TRBJ1-5
D gene: -
clone size: few
V gene: TRBV2
CDR3 DNA: TGTGCCAGCAGGAGGGGCTCCAATCAGCCCCAGCATTTT
CDR3 protein: CASRRGSNQPQHF

CDR3 length: 16
J gene: TRBJ2-1
D gene: TRBD2
clone size: -
V gene: TRBV27
CDR3 DNA: TGTGCCAGCAGTCTGAGGAGCGGGAGATTCTTAGGTGAGCAGTTCTTC
CDR3 protein: CASSLRSGRFLGEQFF

CDR3 length: 18
J gene: TRBJ2-3
D gene: TRBD1
clone size: many
V gene: TRBV4-1
CDR3 DNA: TGCGCCAGCAGCCATGGGCCGAAGACAGGGGTAAGGACAGATACGCAGTATTTT
CDR3 protein: CASSHGPKTGVRTDTQYF

CDR3 length: 15
J gene: TRBJ2-3
D gene: TRBD2
clone size: -
V gene: TRBV2
CDR3 DNA: TGTGCCAGCAGTTGGGCTAGCGGGAGCAGCAATACGCAGTATTTT
CDR3 protein: CASSWASGSSNTQYF

CDR3 length: 13
J gene: TRBJ2-7
D gene: -
clone size: -
V gene: TRBV7-9
CDR3 DNA: TGTGCCAGCAGCTTATCCGGATACTACGAGCAGTACTTC
CDR3 protein: CASSLSGYYEQYF

CDR3 length: 15
J gene: TRBJ2-7
D gene: TRBD2
clone size: -
V gene: TRBV27
CDR3 DNA: TGTGCCAGCAGTCTCGGACTAGCGGCTCACTACGAGCAGTACTTC
CDR3 protein: CASSLGLAAHYEQYF